One and the same sample provided the 11 T cell receptor beta chains below, sequenced in a study of T cell changes during pregnancy in multiple sclerosis (dated by TCRdb to between 2019 and 2020). Receptor libraries were prepared by the immunoSEQ multiplex PCR assay. This is the immuneACCESS table as TCRdb keeps it, with only in-frame sequences that have V and J called. A part of the clones is gone; compared with another copy, unresolved V genes explain less than half, and the rest is unexplained. The sample table contains 47,000 or so clones; only one count was recorded for 90% of them. The top ten hold 5.1% of the sample. The specimen comprised peripheral blood, sampled after pregnancy. These receptors were obtained from a female donor in good health, enrolled as a control in a pregnancy study.

The chain carries TRBV15 and TRBJ1-6; 7 positions agree with TRBD1. CDR3 size: 16 residues. The V gene end was trimmed by 0 bases and the J gene end by 6 bases; junction bases not matched to a gene: 5. Germline CDR1 and CDR2: LNHNV and YYDKDF (reference sequence). CDR3 sequence reads: CATSRESGGFNSPLHF. In DNA, the CDR3 is TGTGCCACCAGCAGAGAGTCAGGGGGGTTTAATTCACCCCTCCACTTT.

This clone was seen only once. This sequence joins TRBV12-5 and TRBJ2-5; D might be TRBD1 (6 bases). The CDR3 covers 14 residues. The V end lost 5 bases, the J end lost 7 bases, and 17 bases lay between the germline ends. CDR1 is LGHNT, CDR2 FRNRAP, per germline. In DNA, the CDR3 is TGTGCTAGTGGTACGGGACAATTAGGGGGGACCCAGTACTTC. Translation: CASGTGQLGGTQYF.

V gene TRBV5-6 combines with J gene TRBJ2-3; D is possibly TRBD2 (5 bases). The length of the CDR3 is 14 residues. Germline V gives CDR1 SGHDT, CDR2 YYEEEE. Trimming cost V 4 bases and J 3 bases, with 12 bases left between them. This CDR3 reads CASSLGLVTDTQYF. The CDR3 nucleotides read TGTGCCAGCAGCCTAGGACTTGTTACAGATACGCAGTATTTT.

The gene calls are TRBV2 and TRBJ1-3, with D unresolved. Deletions cut 3 bases from V and 0 bases from J, with 12 bases between. The CDR3 is 16 amino acids. Looked up from germline, CDR1 is SNHLY and CDR2 is FYNNEI. The CDR3 loop is CASSEVQFLSGNTIYF. The CDR3 DNA is TGTGCCAGCAGTGAGGTACAGTTCCTCTCTGGAAACACCATATATTTT.

The chain couples TRBV11-2 to TRBJ1-4, with D possibly TRBD1 on 5 matching bases. The ends were cut back, 0 bases at V and 4 bases at J, with 15 bases in the middle. This CDR3 is built from 17 residues. Germline V gives CDR1 SGHAT, CDR2 FQNNGV. The CDR3 sequence: CASSLDSRGSVNEKLFF. In DNA, the CDR3 is TGTGCCAGCAGCTTAGATTCTCGGGGGTCCGTTAATGAAAAACTGTTTTTT.

The rearrangement uses TRBV21-1 and TRBJ1-2; the tabulated D call, TRBD1, remains unverified against the DNA. TRBV21-1 is labeled a pseudogene. This CDR3 has 14 amino acids. In DNA form, the CDR3 reads TGTGCCAGCAGCCAGACAGGAGCTAACTATGGCTACACCTTC. As protein: CASSQTGANYGYTF.

V is TRBV9 and J is TRBJ2-7; the match to TRBD2 covers 16 bases. Trimming took 4 bases from V and 2 from J; bases not matched to a gene: 12. The germline V gene encodes CDR1 SGDLS and CDR2 YYNGEE. The CDR3 is made up of 19 amino acids. Written as DNA, the CDR3 is TGTGCCAGCAGCCAAACTACCGGGACTAGCGGGAGGGGCCCCTACGAGCAGTACTTC. As protein: CASSQTTGTSGRGPYEQYF.

V and J are TRBV30 and TRBJ2-1, with 8 bases fitting TRBD1. CDR3 length equals 16 residues. The V gene end was trimmed by 1 base and the J gene end by 5 bases; junction bases not matched to a gene: 10. Looked up from germline, CDR1 is GTSNPN and CDR2 is SVGIG (reference sequence). CDR3 sequence reads: CAWSGRAGTGNNEQFF. The CDR3 bases are TGTGCCTGGAGTGGGAGGGCCGGGACAGGAAACAATGAGCAGTTCTTC.

The CDR3: CASSLDRDYEQYF. The CDR3 DNA reads as TGTGCCAGCAGCTTGGACAGGGACTACGAGCAGTACTTC. The chain couples TRBV2 to TRBJ2-7; 8 nucleotides agree with TRBD1. After removal of 6 bases from V and 3 bases from J, the junction contained 4 bases not matched to a gene. From germline, CDR1 is SNHLY and CDR2 FYNNEI. CDR3 length: 13 residues.

This chain uses TRBV7-2 with TRBJ2-1; TRBD1 aligns across 9 bases. The germline V gene encodes CDR1 SGHTA and CDR2 FQGNSA. This CDR3 is built from 14 residues. Trimming at V came to 5 bases and at J to 8 bases, leaving 7 bases not matched to a gene. In DNA, the CDR3 is TGTGCCAGCAGCCGGGACAGGGTCCCCTATGAGCAGTTCTTC. It specifies CASSRDRVPYEQFF.

This chain uses TRBV7-9 with TRBJ2-7; D remains unclear. Between the trimmed V and J ends, which lost 1 base and 3 bases, there was a span of 7 bases. CDR3 length: 13 residues. Germline V gene data show CDR1 as SEHNR and CDR2 as FQNEAQ (reference sequence). CDR3 in amino acids: CASSLDEHYEQYF. Written as DNA, the CDR3 is TGTGCCAGCAGCTTAGATGAGCACTACGAGCAGTACTTC.